Each of the 15 T cell receptor beta chains below was sequenced from the same sample in a study of blood T cells in healthy people across ages. The second PCR ran about 6 to 11 cycles with a sample-barcoded 5' primer and J-beta primers. Via MiXCR, TCRdb re-called the 5' RACE reads, giving one row per CDR3 protein. This sample has about 1.4 million distinct CDR3 sequences; around 59% occur once, and the top ten carry approximately 7%. Sequencing used blood. The receptors derive from a young man in good health.

This clonotype has just a few counts. The rearrangement links TRBV29-1 to TRBJ2-1; D perhaps matches TRBD2 (5 bases). Germline lookup yields CDR1 SQVTM and CDR2 ANQGSEA. Between the trimmed V and J ends, which lost 7 bases and 3 bases, there was a span of 13 bases. This CDR3 is 13 amino acids long. The CDR3 bases are TGCAGCGCCTACGAGCGGAACTACAATGAGCAGTTCTTC. Encoded protein: CSAYERNYNEQFF.

The chain uses TRBV12-3 or TRBV12-4 and TRBJ1-3; weak D call: TRBD1 (5 bases). The CDR3 covers 16 residues. V gave up 9 bases and J gave up 2 bases, with 20 bases separating them. CDR3 sequence (DNA): TGTGCCAGACCACAGGCGAGACTAAGGGCTGGAAACACCATATATTTT. It translates to CARPQARLRAGNTIYF.

This chain uses TRBV27 with TRBJ2-5; no clear D gene. CDR3 size: 13 residues. V was trimmed by 3 bases and J by 0 bases, leaving 5 bases between them. CDR1 is MNHEY, CDR2 SMNVEV, per germline (reference sequence). The CDR3 bases are TGTGCCAGCAGTTTTGTCAACCAAGAGACCCAGTACTTC. Amino acid sequence: CASSFVNQETQYF.

This clonotype was seen just once. The chain links TRBV7-2 to TRBJ1-2; tentatively, D is TRBD1 (5 bases). The length of the CDR3 is 16 residues. Per germline, CDR1 SGHTA and CDR2 FQGNSA. Deletions cut 3 bases from V and 0 bases from J, with 14 bases between. The CDR3 region has the DNA TGTGCCAGCAGCTTCACCTGGACATCTCCTAACTATGGCTACACCTTC. Its translation is CASSFTWTSPNYGYTF.

The J gene is TRBJ2-3, the V gene TRBV12-3 or TRBV12-4, with D possibly TRBD2 on 5 matching bases. The V and J ends lost 3 bases and 4 bases respectively, with 17 bases between them. CDR3 length: 16 residues. CDR3 bases: TGTGCCAGCAGTTTCCCAGCGGCGACCATCGCAGATACGCAGTATTTT. This encodes CASSFPAATIADTQYF.

This chain links TRBV27 with TRBJ2-1; no definite D call. The CDR3 loop spans 12 amino acids. V was clipped by 7 bases and J by 6 bases, with 10 bases between them. The germline CDR1 and CDR2 sequences are MNHEY and SMNVEV (reference sequence). The CDR3 region is CASKPSRNEQFF. The CDR3 coding sequence is TGTGCCAGCAAGCCCAGTCGCAATGAGCAGTTCTTC.

This clonotype has a handful of counts. Relative to the germline gene, one junction end is altered; a read error may explain this. The chain is built from TRBV20-1 and TRBJ2-7; 10 bases match TRBD2. Germline-derived CDR1 and CDR2 are DFQATT and SNEGSKA (reference sequence). The length of the CDR3 is 13 residues. This chain's CDR3 is CSASGSASYEQYF. In DNA, the CDR3 is TGTAGTGCTAGCGGGAGTGCCTCCTACGAGCAGTACTTC.

This sequence joins TRBV11-2 and TRBJ2-4; D not resolved. In germline, CDR1 is SGHAT, CDR2 FQNNGV. This CDR3 comprises 14 residues. V was pared by 5 bases and J by 3 bases, with 11 bases between. The CDR3 DNA is TGTGCCAGCAGCCCCGGACGGAACAAAAACATTCAGTACTTC. This translates into CASSPGRNKNIQYF.

This chain uses TRBV27 with TRBJ2-1; D is ambiguous. The end of the DNA aligns better with TRBJ2-7, so the J call may be wrong. Germline V gene sequence: CDR1 MNHEY, CDR2 SMNVEV (reference sequence). The CDR3 sequence is 12 residues long. CDR3 DNA sequence: TGTGCCACCTACGGGTCATACAATGAGCAGTACTTC. Protein sequence: CATYGSYNEQYF.

V is TRBV29-1 and J is TRBJ2-4; a possible D gene is TRBD1 (5 bases). Gene TRBJ2-7 matches the end of the DNA better, so the J call may be wrong. The germline CDR1 and CDR2 sequences are SQVTM and ANQGSEA. The CDR3 totals 12 residues. The CDR3 DNA reads TGCAGCGGAAGAGACAGCCACTACGAGCAGTACTTC. The encoded protein is CSGRDSHYEQYF.

V and J are TRBV20-1 and TRBJ2-7, with unresolved D. The CDR3 spans 16 residues. The germline V gene has CDR1 DFQATT and CDR2 SNEGSKA (reference sequence). The V and J ends lost 0 bases and 5 bases respectively, with 20 bases between them. In nucleotides, the CDR3 is TGCAGTGCTAGAGATGTAGGAAGGCCCGCTCCAGACGAGCAGTACTTC. Encoded protein: CSARDVGRPAPDEQYF.

The chain employs TRBV4-1 and TRBJ2-7, with D possibly matching TRBD1 (5 bases). The CDR3 totals 16 residues. CDR1 is MGHRA and CDR2 is YSYEKL in the germline V gene. The germline V and J ends were trimmed by 0 bases and 3 bases, with 15 bases remaining between them. CDR3 coding DNA: TGCGCCAGCAGCCAAGAGAAGATGAATCAGGGCTACGAGCAGTACTTC. As protein: CASSQEKMNQGYEQYF.

The chain recombines TRBV6-6 with TRBJ1-1; 11 nucleotides line up with TRBD1. Germline loops: CDR1 MNHNY, CDR2 SVGAGI (reference sequence). V was clipped by 2 bases and J by 5 bases; unmatched bases: 7. The CDR3 runs 16 residues. The CDR3 region is CASSYGQGAWRTEAFF. CDR3 coding DNA: TGTGCCAGCAGTTACGGACAGGGGGCTTGGAGAACTGAAGCTTTCTTT.

This chain links TRBV3-1 with TRBJ2-1; no definite D call. V was cut by 4 bases and J by 5 bases, with 9 bases left in between. The CDR3 length is 13 residues. CDR1 LGHDT and CDR2 YNNKEL come from the germline V gene (reference sequence). CDR3: CASSPRMDNEQFF. CDR3 nucleotides: TGTGCCAGCAGCCCACGGATGGACAATGAGCAGTTCTTC.

This chain connects TRBV7-2 to TRBJ2-7, with TRBD2 identical over 9 bases. The CDR3 sequence is 18 residues long. CDR1 SGHTA and CDR2 FQGNSA come from the germline V gene. Trimming took 5 bases from V and 2 from J; bases not matched to a gene: 16. In nucleotides, the CDR3 is TGTGCCAGCAGCCTAAGCGCGGTATACGGGACTAGCACCTACGAGCAGTACTTC. Protein sequence: CASSLSAVYGTSTYEQYF.